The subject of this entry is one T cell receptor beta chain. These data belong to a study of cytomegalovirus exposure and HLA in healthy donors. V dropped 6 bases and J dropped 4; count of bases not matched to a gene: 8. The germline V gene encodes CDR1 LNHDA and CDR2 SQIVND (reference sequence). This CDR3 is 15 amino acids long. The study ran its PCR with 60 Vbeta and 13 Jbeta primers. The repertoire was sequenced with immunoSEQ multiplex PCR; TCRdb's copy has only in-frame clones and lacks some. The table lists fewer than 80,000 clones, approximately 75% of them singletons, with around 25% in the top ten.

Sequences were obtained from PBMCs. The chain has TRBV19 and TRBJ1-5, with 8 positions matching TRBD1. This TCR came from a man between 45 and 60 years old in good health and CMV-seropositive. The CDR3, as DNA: TGTGCCAGTAGAATTGGACAGGGTTTAAATCAGCCCCAGCATTTT. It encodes CASRIGQGLNQPQHF. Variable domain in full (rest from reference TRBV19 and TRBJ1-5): DGGITQSPKYLFRKEGQNVTLSCEQNLNHDAMYWYRQDPGQGLRLIYYSQIVNDFQKGDIAEGYSVSREKKESFPLTVTSAQKNPTAFYLCASRIGQGLNQPQHFGDGTRLSIL.